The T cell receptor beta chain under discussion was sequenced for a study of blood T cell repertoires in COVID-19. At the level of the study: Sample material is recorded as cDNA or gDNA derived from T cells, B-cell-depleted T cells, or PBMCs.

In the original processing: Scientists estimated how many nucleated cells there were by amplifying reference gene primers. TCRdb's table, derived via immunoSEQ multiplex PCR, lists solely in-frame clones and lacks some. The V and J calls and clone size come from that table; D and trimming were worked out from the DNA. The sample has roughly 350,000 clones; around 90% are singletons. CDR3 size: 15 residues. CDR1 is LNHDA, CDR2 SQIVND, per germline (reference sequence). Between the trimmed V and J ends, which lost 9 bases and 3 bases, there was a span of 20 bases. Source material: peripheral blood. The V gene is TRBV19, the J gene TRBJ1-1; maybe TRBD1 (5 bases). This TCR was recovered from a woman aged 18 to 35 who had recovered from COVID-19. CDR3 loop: CASSPRPGRHTEAFF. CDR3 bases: TGTGCCAGCTCACCGAGGCCAGGGAGGCACACTGAAGCTTTCTTT.